This T cell receptor (beta chain) was captured by sequencing in a study of cytomegalovirus exposure and HLA in healthy donors. The PCR was carried out with 60 Vbeta primers and 13 Jbeta primers. Measured with immunoSEQ multiplex PCR; TCRdb has only the in-frame clones, and not every one. The sample contains 110,000 to 150,000 clones, roughly 83% of which appear only once. Trimming stripped 6 bases from V and 3 bases from J, with 6 bases between. CDR1 and CDR2 from the germline V gene are MNHNS and SASEGT. This CDR3 is built from 12 residues. The chain employs TRBV6-1 and TRBJ1-3, with D hard to call. This receptor was identified in a female donor in good health and CMV-seronegative. Material: PBMCs. The CDR3 region is CASRVSGNTIYF. CDR3 in DNA: TGTGCCAGCAGGGTCAGTGGAAACACCATATATTTT.